Shown below are 23 T cell receptor beta chains from a single sample sequenced in a study of Ad26.COV2.S vaccination and SARS-CoV-2 variants. Treatment given: some 19 received Ad26.COV2.S at low or high dose, single or two shots; about 5 received placebo; per-sample allocation not given. Collection of samples fell on day 63 after the first vaccine or placebo injection. The repertoire was sequenced with immunoSEQ multiplex PCR; TCRdb's copy has only in-frame clones and lacks some. Seen here are around 450,000 clones, 70% to 90% observed once, and the top ten hold 1.7%. The starting material was peripheral blood, obtained in a trial of Ad26.COV2.S vaccine versus placebo. The receptors originated from a person aged 18-60 years who received the Ad26.COV2.S COVID-19 vaccine or a placebo.

The genes are TRBV3-1 (or the pseudogene TRBV3-2) and TRBJ1-1, with 8 nucleotides matching TRBD1. Germline V lookup: CDR1 LGHDT, CDR2 YNNKEL (reference sequence). The CDR3 is made up of 14 amino acids. The ends lost 4 bases at V and 8 bases at J; junction bases unmatched: 9. The DNA for the CDR3 is TGTGCCAGCAGCCTTCGACAGGGGTCGGGGGAAGCTTTCTTT. Residues: CASSLRQGSGEAFF.

This clone was found once. The rearrangement joins TRBV2 to TRBJ2-3, with 9 positions matching TRBD2. V shed 6 bases and J 4 bases; nucleotides not matched to a gene: 8. The CDR3 is 15 residues long. Germline lookup yields CDR1 SNHLY and CDR2 FYNNEI. CDR3 coding DNA: TGTGCCAGCAGGGTAGGGAGCGGGGGGCCAGATACGCAGTATTTT. Encoded protein: CASRVGSGGPDTQYF.

This chain uses TRBV11-3 with TRBJ1-6, with D tentatively TRBD1 (6 bases). The germline CDR1 and CDR2 sequences are SGHNT and YENEEA. V was clipped by 6 bases and J by 0 bases, with 21 bases between them. The CDR3 has 19 residues. DNA for the CDR3: TGTGCCAGCAGGCCCGACCGGGACACGGACAGCTCCTATAATTCACCCCTCCACTTT. Translation: CASRPDRDTDSSYNSPLHF.

This rearrangement joins TRBV19 to TRBJ1-2; 8 positions agree with TRBD1. Germline lookup yields CDR1 LNHDA and CDR2 SQIVND (reference sequence). Germline trimming cut 7 bases from V and 2 bases from J; bases unmatched to any gene: 9. The CDR3 runs 15 residues. CDR3 amino acids: CASIPGTGFNYGYTF. The CDR3, as DNA: TGTGCCAGTATCCCCGGGACAGGATTCAACTATGGCTACACCTTC.

As DNA, the CDR3 is TGTGCCAGTACCCCCCCGGGGCGGCCGCAAGAGACCCAGTACTTC. Translation: CASTPPGRPQETQYF. V and J are TRBV19 and TRBJ2-5; D is possibly TRBD1 or TRBD2 (5 bases each). The CDR3 spans 15 residues. Germline V CDR1 and CDR2: LNHDA, SQIVND (reference sequence). The V end lost 7 bases, the J end lost 2 bases, and 17 bases lay between the germline ends.

This chain links TRBV28 with TRBJ2-7, with 8 bases lining up with TRBD1. Germline trimming cut 4 bases from V and 0 bases from J; bases unmatched to any gene: 8. The CDR3 extends over 16 amino acids. Germline loops: CDR1 MDHEN, CDR2 SYDVKM. CDR3 nucleotide sequence: TGTGCCAGCAGTTGGGGGACCGGGACAGGCTCCTACGAGCAGTACTTC. This codes for CASSWGTGTGSYEQYF.

J is TRBJ1-5 and V is TRBV18, with TRBD1 as a possible D gene (6 bases). There are 17 residues in the CDR3. Trimming took off 1 base at V and 0 bases at J, with 13 bases between the two ends. CDR1 and CDR2 (germline): KGHSH, LQKENI. The chain's CDR3 is CASSPLPRGPSNQPQHF. In DNA, the CDR3 is TGTGCCAGCTCACCACTTCCTCGGGGGCCTAGCAATCAGCCCCAGCATTTT.

This chain joins TRBV6-1 and TRBJ2-5; D might be TRBD2 (7 bases). The CDR3 is 17 amino acids. Germline V gene data show CDR1 as MNHNS and CDR2 as SASEGT. V gave up 2 bases and J gave up 4 bases, with 20 bases separating them. The CDR3 coding sequence is TGTGCCAGCAGTGAATTTGCCGGGGGGCCTGCAGGAGAGACCCAGTACTTC. Translating gives CASSEFAGGPAGETQYF.

The genes are TRBV7-2 and TRBJ2-3; D gene ambiguous. Trimming pared 1 base from V and 0 bases from J, leaving 11 bases between. CDR1 is SGHTA and CDR2 is FQGNSA in the germline V gene. The CDR3 has 16 residues. For the CDR3, the DNA is TGTGCCAGCAGCTTAGGTCACGTACATAGCACAGATACGCAGTATTTT. Translated, it gives CASSLGHVHSTDTQYF.

The chain couples TRBV3-1 (or the pseudogene TRBV3-2) to TRBJ2-1; 7 bases align to TRBD1. Germline trimming cut 2 bases from V and 8 bases from J; bases unmatched to any gene: 12. This CDR3 is 16 amino acids long. The V gene's germline CDR1 is LGHDT and CDR2 YNNKEL (reference sequence). CDR3 residues: CASSQPRQGLWYEQFF. CDR3 sequence (DNA): TGTGCCAGCAGCCAACCGAGACAGGGTCTTTGGTATGAGCAGTTCTTC.

The J gene is TRBJ2-1, the V gene TRBV18; 7 positions agree with TRBD1. The CDR3 is made up of 15 amino acids. CDR1 is KGHSH, CDR2 LQKENI, per germline. J lost 8 bases, V lost 1 base, and 8 bases had no gene match. The CDR3 loop is CASSPRQGRTDEQFF. The CDR3 coding sequence is TGTGCCAGCTCACCACGACAGGGTAGAACCGATGAGCAGTTCTTC. Using reference TRBV18 and TRBJ2-1 for the parts outside the CDR3, the full variable domain is NAGVMQNPRHLVRRRGQEARLRCSPMKGHSHVYWYRQLPEEGLKFMVYLQKENIIDESGMPKERFSAEFPKEGPSILRIQQVVRGDSAAYFCASSPRQGRTDEQFFGPGTRLTVL.

V usage is TRBV7-9 and J usage is TRBJ1-6; a weak D match, TRBD1 (5 bases). Germline V gives CDR1 SEHNR, CDR2 FQNEAQ (reference sequence). Trimming removed 7 bases from V and 10 bases from J, with 26 bases in between. There are 17 residues in the CDR3. The CDR3 is CASTKGTGGTLVSPLHF. DNA of the CDR3: TGTGCCAGCACTAAGGGAACAGGAGGAACATTAGTATCACCCCTCCACTTT.

About this clone itself: This sample includes further DNA sequences coding for the same CDR3. This chain links TRBV30 with TRBJ2-1; TRBD2 matches 7 bases. Trimming took 3 bases from V and 1 from J; bases not matched to a gene: 3. The germline gives CDR1 GTSNPN, CDR2 SVGIG (reference sequence). The CDR3 contains 14 residues. The CDR3 loop reads CAWRGAGSYNEQFF. In nucleotides, the CDR3 is TGTGCCTGGAGGGGAGCGGGGTCCTACAATGAGCAGTTCTTC.

The rearrangement joins TRBV5-4 to TRBJ2-1, with D possibly called TRBD1 or TRBD2 (5 bases each). The V gene lost 4 bases and the J gene lost 5 bases, with 16 bases spanning the gap. This CDR3 is 15 amino acids long. Germline lookup yields CDR1 SGHNT and CDR2 YYREEE (reference sequence). CDR3 amino acids: CASSVRDQTNNEQFF. CDR3 sequence (DNA): TGTGCCAGCAGCGTCCGGGACCAGACTAACAATGAGCAGTTCTTC.

The chain is built from TRBV7-9 and TRBJ2-2, with no clear D. V lost 2 bases and J lost 1, with 5 bases in between. The CDR3 loop spans 14 amino acids. CDR1 SEHNR and CDR2 FQNEAQ come from the germline V gene (reference sequence). CDR3 DNA: TGTGCCAGCAGCTTAAAGGGGAACACCGGGGAGCTGTTTTTT. Encoded protein: CASSLKGNTGELFF.

This clone has only one observation. The chain links TRBV6-5 to TRBJ1-5; tentatively, D is TRBD1 (5 bases). CDR3 size: 15 residues. Trimming stripped 6 bases from V and 4 bases from J, with 16 bases between. Germline CDR1 reads MNHEY; CDR2 reads SVGAGI. The CDR3 sequence: CASRRGEGPNQPQHF. The CDR3 DNA reads TGTGCCAGCAGGAGGGGAGAGGGTCCGAATCAGCCCCAGCATTTT.

The chain recombines TRBV2 with TRBJ1-5, with 10 bases aligning to TRBD1. V was pared by 7 bases and J by 0 bases, with 6 bases of the junction left unmatched. The CDR3 has 16 amino acids. From germline, CDR1 is SNHLY and CDR2 FYNNEI. The CDR3 sequence is CASKRTGGNSNQPQHF. CDR3 sequence (DNA): TGTGCCAGCAAAAGGACAGGGGGAAATAGCAATCAGCCCCAGCATTTT. Complete variable domain (other parts from reference TRBV2 and TRBJ1-5): EPEVTQTPSHQVTQMGQEVILRCVPISNHLYFYWYRQILGQKVEFLVSFYNNEISEKSEIFDDQFSVERPDGSNFTLKIRSTKLEDSAMYFCASKRTGGNSNQPQHFGDGTRLSIL.

The CDR3 is CATSSGGTGETQYF. The CDR3 region has the DNA TGTGCCACCAGCAGTGGGGGGACAGGAGAGACCCAGTACTTC. The chain links TRBV15 to TRBJ2-5; 8 positions agree with TRBD1. The germline V gene encodes CDR1 LNHNV and CDR2 YYDKDF (reference sequence). The CDR3 runs 14 residues. Trimming removed 3 bases from V and 4 bases from J; junction bases left unmatched: 4.

The rearrangement joins TRBV4-1 to TRBJ2-1; D gene ambiguous. Germline V gene sequence: CDR1 MGHRA, CDR2 YSYEKL. The CDR3 is 15 amino acids. Trimming removed 1 base from V and 2 bases from J, with 9 bases in between. The CDR3 nucleotides are TGCGCCAGCAGCCAAGTTACGGCAACCTACAATGAGCAGTTCTTC. Translated, it gives CASSQVTATYNEQFF.

This clone has a single count. V usage is TRBV10-3 and J usage is TRBJ2-7; D perhaps matches TRBD1 (5 bases). The CDR3 covers 12 residues. V was clipped by 5 bases and J by 3 bases, with 8 bases between them. Germline V gene data show CDR1 as ENHRY and CDR2 as SYGVKD. CDR3 DNA: TGTGCCATCAGTTTCCAGGGCTACGAGCAGTACTTC. Its translation: CAISFQGYEQYF.

The chain employs TRBV18 and TRBJ2-5; possibly TRBD1 for D (6 bases). Germline CDR1 reads KGHSH; CDR2 reads LQKENI. The CDR3 length is 16 residues. V gave up 1 base and J gave up 1 base, with 13 bases separating them. This CDR3 is CASSPLRQDFQETQYF. The CDR3 DNA reads TGTGCCAGCTCACCACTCCGACAGGATTTCCAAGAGACCCAGTACTTC.

This chain joins TRBV30 and TRBJ1-6; TRBD1 might be the D (6 bases). Germline CDR1 GTSNPN, CDR2 SVGIG (reference sequence). The CDR3 sequence is 15 residues long. V was pared by 1 base and J by 7 bases, with 14 bases between. The CDR3 here is CAWSAGTLHNSPLHF. In DNA form, the CDR3 reads TGTGCCTGGAGTGCCGGGACACTTCACAATTCACCCCTCCACTTT.

This chain links TRBV3-1 (or the pseudogene TRBV3-2) with TRBJ2-5, with D possibly TRBD2 on 5 matching bases. This CDR3 region has 14 residues. V lost 0 bases, J lost 5 bases, and 10 bases lay in between. Germline loops: CDR1 LGHDT, CDR2 YNNKEL (reference sequence). Here the CDR3 reads CASSQESSWETQYF. The CDR3 DNA sequence: TGTGCCAGCAGCCAAGAATCTAGCTGGGAGACCCAGTACTTC.